The 10 T cell receptor beta chains in this list originate from one sample, sequenced in a study of blood T cell repertoires in COVID-19 (TCRdb year 2020). The library was prepared using the immunoSEQ multiplex PCR assay. The table comes from immuneACCESS by way of TCRdb, which keeps in-frame sequences with V and J called. Part of the clones is missing from these tables; in studies checked, under half for an unresolved V gene and the rest for unknown reasons. The sample has 120,000 or so clones on record, 80% of them singletons. The ten largest make up approximately 25% of the sample. Specimen: peripheral blood. These receptors all stem from a human donor in a cohort sampled during active COVID-19.

V gene TRBV5-5 combines with J gene TRBJ1-2; 8 bases line up with TRBD1. This CDR3 is 13 amino acids long. The germline V gene encodes CDR1 SGHKS and CDR2 YYEKEE (reference sequence). The trim removed 5 bases at V and 6 bases at J, leaving 6 bases unmatched. CDR3 residues: CASRKDRDNGYTF. As DNA, the CDR3 is TGTGCCAGCAGAAAGGACAGGGATAATGGCTACACCTTC.

This clone was seen a single time. The rearrangement links TRBV28 to TRBJ2-1; 16 bases align to TRBD2. Germline CDR1 and CDR2: MDHEN and SYDVKM. V was pared by 6 bases and J by 3 bases, with 17 bases of the junction left unmatched. The CDR3 spans 21 residues. CDR3 nucleotide sequence: TGTGCCAGCAGCACTAAAATCCCCGGGACTAGCGGGGGGGCCCGCTACAATGAGCAGTTCTTC. It specifies CASSTKIPGTSGGARYNEQFF.

The rearrangement joins TRBV5-1 to TRBJ2-6; tentatively, D is TRBD1 (6 bases). The length of the CDR3 is 17 residues. Trimming removed 0 bases at V and 0 bases at J, with 10 bases between. CDR1 is SGHRS, CDR2 YFSETQ, per germline. The CDR3 sequence is CASSLAGAYSGANVLTF. The DNA of the CDR3 is TGCGCCAGCAGCTTGGCAGGGGCCTACTCTGGGGCCAACGTCCTGACTTTC. Together with reference TRBV5-1 and TRBJ2-6, the CDR3 gives the full variable domain: KAGVTQTPRYLIKTRGQQVTLSCSPISGHRSVSWYQQTPGQGLQFLFEYFSETQRNKGNFPGRFSGRQFSNSRSEMNVSTLELGDSALYLCASSLAGAYSGANVLTFGAGSRLTVL.

The rearrangement links TRBV19 to TRBJ1-1, with TRBD1 matching 8 bases. Trimming removed 5 bases from V and 4 bases from J; junction bases left unmatched: 6. The CDR3 totals 14 residues. The germline V gene has CDR1 LNHDA and CDR2 SQIVND (reference sequence). This CDR3 is CASSGRQGFTEAFF. CDR3 DNA sequence: TGTGCCAGTAGTGGGAGACAGGGGTTCACTGAAGCTTTCTTT.

The chain couples TRBV9 to TRBJ2-1; 10 bases are a match to TRBD2. V dropped 2 bases and J dropped 0; count of bases not matched to a gene: 8. CDR3 length equals 18 residues. Per germline, CDR1 SGDLS and CDR2 YYNGEE. This CDR3 reads CASSVWLAGAGSYNEQFF. The CDR3 region has the DNA TGTGCCAGCAGCGTGTGGCTAGCGGGAGCAGGCTCCTACAATGAGCAGTTCTTC.

The chain combines TRBV27 with TRBJ1-3; no definite D call. Germline V gives CDR1 MNHEY, CDR2 SMNVEV (reference sequence). This CDR3 is 13 amino acids long. Trimming took 3 bases from V and 0 from J, leaving 3 bases between them. The CDR3 spells CASSFRSGNTIYF. CDR3 bases: TGTGCCAGCAGTTTCCGCTCTGGAAACACCATATATTTT.

V and J are TRBV7-2 and TRBJ2-3, with 7 bases identical to TRBD1. With 5 bases clipped from V and 11 bases from J, the junction kept 13 bases outside the gene matches. CDR1 SGHTA and CDR2 FQGNSA come from the germline V gene. The CDR3 extends over 14 amino acids. CDR3 residues: CASSPGTASRWQYF. DNA for the CDR3: TGTGCCAGCAGCCCGGGGACAGCGTCGAGGTGGCAGTATTTT.

The chain uses TRBV5-4 and TRBJ1-2; D unclear. The CDR3 is 17 residues long. Germline V lookup: CDR1 SGHNT, CDR2 YYREEE (reference sequence). Trimming shortened V by 6 bases and J by 0 bases, and 21 bases separated the two germline ends. The CDR3 DNA follows: TGTGCCAGCACGGAGGTGAGGACGGCCAATTCTAACTATGGCTACACCTTC. Translation gives CASTEVRTANSNYGYTF. Looking up the rest from reference TRBV5-4 and TRBJ1-2 gives the full variable domain: ETGVTQSPTHLIKTRGQQVTLRCSSQSGHNTVSWYQQALGQGPQFIFQYYREEENGRGNFPPRFSGLQFPNYSSELNVNALELDDSALYLCASTEVRTANSNYGYTFGSGTRLTVV.

The chain links TRBV4-3 to TRBJ2-4; D unclear. The germline V gene has CDR1 LGHNA and CDR2 YSLEER. This CDR3 has 19 amino acids. The V end was cut by 0 bases, the J end by 3 bases, with 21 bases between. The CDR3 reads CASSQDPISSLVDKNIQYF. The CDR3 DNA reads TGCGCCAGCAGCCAAGATCCTATATCGAGTCTAGTTGACAAAAACATTCAGTACTTC.

V is TRBV4-3 and J is TRBJ1-1; TRBD1 aligns across 8 bases. Germline trimming cut 1 base from V and 1 base from J; bases unmatched to any gene: 2. CDR3 length equals 15 residues. Per the germline V gene, CDR1 is LGHNA and CDR2 is YSLEER. This chain's CDR3 is CASSQVDRGNTEAFF. As DNA, the CDR3 is TGCGCCAGCAGCCAAGTTGACAGGGGGAACACTGAAGCTTTCTTT.